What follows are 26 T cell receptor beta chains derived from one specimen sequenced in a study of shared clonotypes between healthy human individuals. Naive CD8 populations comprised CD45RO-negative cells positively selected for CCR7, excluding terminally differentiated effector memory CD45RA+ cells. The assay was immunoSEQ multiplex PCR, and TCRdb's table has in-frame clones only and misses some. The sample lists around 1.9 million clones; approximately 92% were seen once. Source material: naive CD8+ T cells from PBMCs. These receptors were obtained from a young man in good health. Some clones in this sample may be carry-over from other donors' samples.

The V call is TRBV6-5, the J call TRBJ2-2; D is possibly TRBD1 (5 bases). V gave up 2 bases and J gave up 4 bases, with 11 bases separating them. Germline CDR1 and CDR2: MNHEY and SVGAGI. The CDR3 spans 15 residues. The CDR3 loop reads CASSYRLDSTGELFF. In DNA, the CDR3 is TGTGCCAGCAGTTACCGTTTAGACAGCACCGGGGAGCTGTTTTTT.

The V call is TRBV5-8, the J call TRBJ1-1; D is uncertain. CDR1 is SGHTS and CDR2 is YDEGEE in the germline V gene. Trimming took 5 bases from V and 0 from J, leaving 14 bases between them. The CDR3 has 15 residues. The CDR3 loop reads CASRNSTAMNTEAFF. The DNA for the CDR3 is TGTGCCAGCAGAAACAGCACAGCGATGAACACTGAAGCTTTCTTT.

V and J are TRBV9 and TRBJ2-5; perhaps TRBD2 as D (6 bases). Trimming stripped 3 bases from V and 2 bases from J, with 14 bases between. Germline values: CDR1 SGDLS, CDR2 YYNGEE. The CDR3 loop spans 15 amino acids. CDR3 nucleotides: TGTGCCAGCAGCGCGCGGGGCCATGGTCAAGAGACCCAGTACTTC. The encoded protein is CASSARGHGQETQYF.

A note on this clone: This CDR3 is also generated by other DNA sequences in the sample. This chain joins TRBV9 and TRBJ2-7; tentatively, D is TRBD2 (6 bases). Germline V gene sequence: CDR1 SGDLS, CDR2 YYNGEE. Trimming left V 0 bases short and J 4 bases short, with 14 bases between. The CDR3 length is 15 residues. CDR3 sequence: CASSVGSSGGYEQYF. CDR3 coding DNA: TGTGCCAGCAGCGTAGGAAGTAGCGGAGGATACGAGCAGTACTTC.

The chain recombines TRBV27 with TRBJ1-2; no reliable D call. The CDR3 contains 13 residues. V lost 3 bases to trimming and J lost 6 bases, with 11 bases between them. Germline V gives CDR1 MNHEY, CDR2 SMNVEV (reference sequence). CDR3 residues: CASSLPGRDGYTF. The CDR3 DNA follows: TGTGCCAGCAGTTTGCCCGGACGGGATGGCTACACCTTC.

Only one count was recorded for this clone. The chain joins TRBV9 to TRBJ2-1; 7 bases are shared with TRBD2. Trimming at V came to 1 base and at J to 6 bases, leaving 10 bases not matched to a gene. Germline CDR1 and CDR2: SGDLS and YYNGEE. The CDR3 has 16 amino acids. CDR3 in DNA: TGTGCCAGCAGCGTACCTGTAAGGACTAGTCGCAATGAGCAGTTCTTC. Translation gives CASSVPVRTSRNEQFF.

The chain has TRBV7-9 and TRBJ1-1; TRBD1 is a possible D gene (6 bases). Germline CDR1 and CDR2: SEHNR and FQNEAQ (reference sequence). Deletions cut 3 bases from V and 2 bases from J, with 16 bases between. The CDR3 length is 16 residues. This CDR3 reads CASSLPVGGLNTEAFF. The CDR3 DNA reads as TGTGCCAGCAGCTTGCCAGTGGGGGGGCTTAACACTGAAGCTTTCTTT.

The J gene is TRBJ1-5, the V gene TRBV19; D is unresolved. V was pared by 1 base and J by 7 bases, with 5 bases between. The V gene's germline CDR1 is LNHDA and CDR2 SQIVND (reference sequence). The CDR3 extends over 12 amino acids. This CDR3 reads CASSIVRQPQHF. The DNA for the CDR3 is TGTGCCAGTAGTATAGTACGGCAGCCCCAGCATTTT.

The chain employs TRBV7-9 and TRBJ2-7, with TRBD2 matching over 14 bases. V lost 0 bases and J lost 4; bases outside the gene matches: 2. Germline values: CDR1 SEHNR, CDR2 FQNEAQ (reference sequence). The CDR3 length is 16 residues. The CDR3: CASSLAGTSGSYEQYF. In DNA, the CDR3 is TGTGCCAGCAGCTTAGCGGGGACTAGCGGGAGTTACGAGCAGTACTTC.

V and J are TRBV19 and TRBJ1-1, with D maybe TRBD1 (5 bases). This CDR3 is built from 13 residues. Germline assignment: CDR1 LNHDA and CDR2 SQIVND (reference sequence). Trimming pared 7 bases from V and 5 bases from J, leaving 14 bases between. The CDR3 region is CASIVGGGTEAFF. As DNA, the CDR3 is TGTGCCAGTATCGTCGGGGGGGGGACTGAAGCTTTCTTT.

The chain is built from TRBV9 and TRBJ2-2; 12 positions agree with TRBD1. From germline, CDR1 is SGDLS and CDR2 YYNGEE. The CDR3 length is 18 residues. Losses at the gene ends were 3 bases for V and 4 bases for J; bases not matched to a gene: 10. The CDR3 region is CASSGGTGGPGPTGELFF. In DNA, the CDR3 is TGTGCCAGCAGCGGGGGGACAGGGGGCCCTGGGCCCACCGGGGAGCTGTTTTTT. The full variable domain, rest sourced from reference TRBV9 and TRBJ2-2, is DSGVTQTPKHLITATGQRVTLRCSPRSGDLSVYWYQQSLDQGLQFLIQYYNGEERAKGNILERFSAQQFPDLHSELNLSSLELGDSALYFCASSGGTGGPGPTGELFFGEGSRLTVL.

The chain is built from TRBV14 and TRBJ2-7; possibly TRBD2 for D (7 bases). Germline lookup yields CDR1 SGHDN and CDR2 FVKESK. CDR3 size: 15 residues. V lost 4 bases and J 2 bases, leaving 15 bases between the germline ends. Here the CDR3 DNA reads TGTGCCAGCAGCCGGGCGGGGGCGAGGGCCTACGAGCAGTACTTC. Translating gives CASSRAGARAYEQYF.

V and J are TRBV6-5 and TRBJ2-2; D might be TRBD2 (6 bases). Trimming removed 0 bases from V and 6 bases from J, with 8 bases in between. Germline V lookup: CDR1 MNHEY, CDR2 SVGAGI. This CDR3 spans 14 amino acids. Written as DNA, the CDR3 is TGTGCCAGCAGTTACTCGACTAGGTCCGGGGAGCTGTTTTTT. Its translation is CASSYSTRSGELFF.

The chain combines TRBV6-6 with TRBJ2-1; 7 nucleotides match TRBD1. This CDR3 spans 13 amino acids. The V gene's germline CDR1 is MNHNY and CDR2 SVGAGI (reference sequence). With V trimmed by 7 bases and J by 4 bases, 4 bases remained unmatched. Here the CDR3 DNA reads TGTGCCAGCAAAGGGACAGTTTACAATGAGCAGTTCTTC. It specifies CASKGTVYNEQFF.

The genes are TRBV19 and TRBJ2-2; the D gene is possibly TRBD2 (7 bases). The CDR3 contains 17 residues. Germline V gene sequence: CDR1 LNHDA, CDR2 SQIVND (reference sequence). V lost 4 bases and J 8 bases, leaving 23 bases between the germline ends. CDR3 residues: CASSTLPGTRGGGELFF. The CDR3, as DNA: TGTGCCAGTAGTACCCTTCCCGGGACAAGGGGAGGGGGGGAGCTGTTTTTT.

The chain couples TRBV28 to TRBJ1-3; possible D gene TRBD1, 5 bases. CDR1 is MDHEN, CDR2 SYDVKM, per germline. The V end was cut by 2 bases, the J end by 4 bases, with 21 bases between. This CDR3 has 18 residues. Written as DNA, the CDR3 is TGTGCCAGCAGTTTAAAGGGTAGTATGGGGCTCCTCGGAAACACCATATATTTT. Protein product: CASSLKGSMGLLGNTIYF.

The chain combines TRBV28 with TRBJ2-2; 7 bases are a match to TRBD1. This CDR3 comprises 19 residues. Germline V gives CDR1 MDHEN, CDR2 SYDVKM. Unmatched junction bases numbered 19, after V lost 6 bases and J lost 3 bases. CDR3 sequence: CASSPHPGQIALDTGELFF. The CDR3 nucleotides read TGTGCCAGCAGCCCCCATCCGGGACAGATTGCGCTTGACACCGGGGAGCTGTTTTTT.

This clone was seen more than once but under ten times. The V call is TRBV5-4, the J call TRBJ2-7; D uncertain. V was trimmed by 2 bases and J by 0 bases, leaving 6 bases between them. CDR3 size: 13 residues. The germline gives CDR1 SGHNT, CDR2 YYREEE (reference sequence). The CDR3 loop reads CASSFPPSYEQYF. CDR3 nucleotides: TGTGCCAGCAGCTTCCCCCCCTCCTACGAGCAGTACTTC.

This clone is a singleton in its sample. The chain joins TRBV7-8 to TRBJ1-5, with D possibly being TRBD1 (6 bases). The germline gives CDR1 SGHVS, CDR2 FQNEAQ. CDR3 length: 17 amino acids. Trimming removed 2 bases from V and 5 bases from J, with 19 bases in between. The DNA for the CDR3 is TGTGCCAGCAGCTTACCCGGGCGAGGGGGGTTCGATCAGCCCCAGCATTTT. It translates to CASSLPGRGGFDQPQHF.

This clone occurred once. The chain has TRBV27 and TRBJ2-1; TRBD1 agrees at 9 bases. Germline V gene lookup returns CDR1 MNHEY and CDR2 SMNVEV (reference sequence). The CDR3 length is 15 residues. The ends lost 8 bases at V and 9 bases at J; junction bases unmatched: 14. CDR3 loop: CASGERDRVFGEQFF. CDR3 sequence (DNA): TGTGCCAGCGGGGAGCGGGACAGGGTCTTTGGTGAGCAGTTCTTC.

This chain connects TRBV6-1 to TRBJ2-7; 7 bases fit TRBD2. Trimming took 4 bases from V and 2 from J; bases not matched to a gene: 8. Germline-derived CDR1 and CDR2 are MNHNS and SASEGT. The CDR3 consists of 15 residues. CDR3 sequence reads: CASSAPFRGAYEQYF. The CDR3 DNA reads TGTGCCAGCAGTGCGCCTTTCCGGGGGGCCTACGAGCAGTACTTC.

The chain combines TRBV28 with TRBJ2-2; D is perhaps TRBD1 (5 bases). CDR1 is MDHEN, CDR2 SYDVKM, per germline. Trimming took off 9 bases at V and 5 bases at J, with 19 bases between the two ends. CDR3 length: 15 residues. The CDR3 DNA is TGTGCCAGTACACCATGGGGCCCTAAAACCGGGGAGCTGTTTTTT. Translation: CASTPWGPKTGELFF.

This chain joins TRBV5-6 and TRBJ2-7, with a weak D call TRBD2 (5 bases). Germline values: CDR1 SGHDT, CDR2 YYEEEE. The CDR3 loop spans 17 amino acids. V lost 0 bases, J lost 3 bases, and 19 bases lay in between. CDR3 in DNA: TGTGCCAGCAGCTTGGGAGCCGGGATGGGCTTCCACTACGAGCAGTACTTC. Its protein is CASSLGAGMGFHYEQYF.

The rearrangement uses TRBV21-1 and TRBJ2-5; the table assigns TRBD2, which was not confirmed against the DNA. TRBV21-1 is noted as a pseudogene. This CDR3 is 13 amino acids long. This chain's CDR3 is CASSRGQEETQYF. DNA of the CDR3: TGTGCCAGCAGCCGCGGGCAGGAGGAGACCCAGTACTTC.

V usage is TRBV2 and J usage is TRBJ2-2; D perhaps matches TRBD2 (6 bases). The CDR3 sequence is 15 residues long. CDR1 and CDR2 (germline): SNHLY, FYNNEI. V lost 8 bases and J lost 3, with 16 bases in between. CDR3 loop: CASVEGSGYTGELFF. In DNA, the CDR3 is TGTGCCAGCGTGGAGGGTAGCGGATACACCGGGGAGCTGTTTTTT.

Written as DNA, the CDR3 is TGTGCCAGCCAAGACCTATACGAGCAGTACTTC. Protein product: CASQDLYEQYF. The rearrangement joins TRBV6-6 to TRBJ2-7, with D uncertain. This CDR3 region has 11 residues. V lost 8 bases, J lost 4 bases, and 9 bases lay in between. CDR1 and CDR2 from the germline V gene are MNHNY and SVGAGI (reference sequence).